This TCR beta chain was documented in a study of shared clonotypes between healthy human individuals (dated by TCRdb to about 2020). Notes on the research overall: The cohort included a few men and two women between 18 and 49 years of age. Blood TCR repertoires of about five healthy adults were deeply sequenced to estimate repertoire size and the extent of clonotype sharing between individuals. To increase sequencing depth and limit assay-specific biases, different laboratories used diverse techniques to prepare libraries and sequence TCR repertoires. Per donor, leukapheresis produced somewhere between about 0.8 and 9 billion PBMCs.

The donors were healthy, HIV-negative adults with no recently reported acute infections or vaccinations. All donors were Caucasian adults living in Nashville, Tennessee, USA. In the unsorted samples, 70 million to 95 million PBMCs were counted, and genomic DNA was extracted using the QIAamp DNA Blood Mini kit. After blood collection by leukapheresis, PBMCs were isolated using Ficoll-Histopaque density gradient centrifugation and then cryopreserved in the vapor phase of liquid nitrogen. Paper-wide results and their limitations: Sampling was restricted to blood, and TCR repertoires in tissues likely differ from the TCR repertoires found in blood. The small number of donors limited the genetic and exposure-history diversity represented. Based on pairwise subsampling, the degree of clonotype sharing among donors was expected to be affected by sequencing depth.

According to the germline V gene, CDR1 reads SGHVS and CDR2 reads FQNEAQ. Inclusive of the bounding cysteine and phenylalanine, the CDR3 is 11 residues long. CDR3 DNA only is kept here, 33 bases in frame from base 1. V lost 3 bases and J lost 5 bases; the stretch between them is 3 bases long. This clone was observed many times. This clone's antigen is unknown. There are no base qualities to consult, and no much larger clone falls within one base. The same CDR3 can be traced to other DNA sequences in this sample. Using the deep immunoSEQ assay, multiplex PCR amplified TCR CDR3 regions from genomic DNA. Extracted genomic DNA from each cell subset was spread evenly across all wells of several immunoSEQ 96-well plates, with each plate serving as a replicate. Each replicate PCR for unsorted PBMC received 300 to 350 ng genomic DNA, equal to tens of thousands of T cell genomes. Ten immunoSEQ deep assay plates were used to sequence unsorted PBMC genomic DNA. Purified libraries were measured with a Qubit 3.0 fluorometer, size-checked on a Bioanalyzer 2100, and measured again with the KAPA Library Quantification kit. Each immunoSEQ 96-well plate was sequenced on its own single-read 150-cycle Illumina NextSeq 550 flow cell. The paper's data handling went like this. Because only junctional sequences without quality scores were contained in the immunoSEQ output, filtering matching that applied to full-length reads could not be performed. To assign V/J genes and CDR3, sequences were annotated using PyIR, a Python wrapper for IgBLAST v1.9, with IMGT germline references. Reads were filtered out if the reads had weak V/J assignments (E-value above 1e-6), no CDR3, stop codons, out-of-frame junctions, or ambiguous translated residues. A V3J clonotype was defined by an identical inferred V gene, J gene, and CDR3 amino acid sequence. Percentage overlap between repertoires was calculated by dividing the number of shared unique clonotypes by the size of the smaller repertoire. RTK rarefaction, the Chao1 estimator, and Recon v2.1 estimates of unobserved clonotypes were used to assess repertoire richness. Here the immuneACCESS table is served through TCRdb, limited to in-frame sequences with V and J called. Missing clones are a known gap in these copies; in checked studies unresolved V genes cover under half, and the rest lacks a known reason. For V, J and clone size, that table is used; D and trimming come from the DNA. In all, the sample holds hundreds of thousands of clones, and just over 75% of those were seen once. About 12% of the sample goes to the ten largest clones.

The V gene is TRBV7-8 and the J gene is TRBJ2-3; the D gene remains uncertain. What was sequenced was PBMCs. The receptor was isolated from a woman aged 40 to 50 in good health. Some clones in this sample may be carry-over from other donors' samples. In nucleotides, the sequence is TGTGCCAGCAGCTTTCGAGATACGCAGTATTTT. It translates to CASSFRDTQYF.